This T cell receptor beta chain was profiled in a study of T cells after yellow fever vaccination. MiXCR, applied by TCRdb to the 5' RACE reads, yields one record per CDR3 protein. The repertoire includes hundreds of thousands of distinct CDR3 sequences, about 13% of them detected once, and about 14% sits in the top ten. The germline CDR1 and CDR2 sequences are DFQATT and SNEGSKA (reference sequence). V lost 3 bases to trimming and J lost 1 base; unmatched junction nucleotides: 21. The CDR3 covers 19 residues. Sequencing was performed on PBMCs, taken on the day of the yellow fever booster vaccination. This chain uses TRBV20-1 with TRBJ2-7; 7 bases match TRBD2. The receptor was derived from a man aged 25-45 years who received the YFV17D yellow fever vaccine. This CDR3 reads CSASGRMAGEGKGSYEQYF. CDR3 bases: TGCAGTGCTAGCGGCCGCATGGCGGGAGAGGGGAAGGGGTCCTACGAGCAGTACTTC.